Listed here are 28 T cell receptor beta chains from one sample, sequenced in a study of blood T cell repertoires in COVID-19. The protocol was immunoSEQ multiplex PCR, while the TCRdb copy is restricted to in-frame clones and leaves out a portion. The sample yields about 17,000 clones, approximately 93% seen once. Material: peripheral blood. The receptors come from a human donor in a cohort sampled during active COVID-19.

The CDR3 region has the DNA TGTGCCACCAGCCCAGGGACAGGGTGGACTGAAGCTTTCTTT. It encodes CATSPGTGWTEAFF. The V call is TRBV15, the J call TRBJ1-1; 9 positions agree with TRBD1. The CDR3 sequence is 14 residues long. V was pared by 5 bases and J by 5 bases, with 6 bases of the junction left unmatched. Germline assignment: CDR1 LNHNV and CDR2 YYDKDF (reference sequence).

V and J are TRBV19 and TRBJ1-1, with a weak D call TRBD1 (6 bases). The CDR3 is 16 amino acids. V was clipped by 5 bases and J by 2 bases, with 18 bases between them. Germline CDR1 is LNHDA and CDR2 is SQIVND (reference sequence). The CDR3 nucleotides are TGTGCCAGTAGTCACCTTCAGGGGCAGGTCAACACTGAAGCTTTCTTT. This sequence encodes CASSHLQGQVNTEAFF.

For the CDR3, the DNA is TGCAGTGCTTTGGTCGGGTACGAGCAGTACTTC. Residues: CSALVGYEQYF. The V and J genes are TRBV20-1 and TRBJ2-7; D ambiguous. The CDR3 sequence is 11 residues long. V gave up 5 bases and J gave up 4 bases, with 9 bases separating them. CDR1 DFQATT and CDR2 SNEGSKA come from the germline V gene (reference sequence).

The chain joins TRBV5-1 to TRBJ1-1; the match to TRBD1 covers 12 bases. Trimming cost V 9 bases and J 9 bases; bases outside gene matches: 15. The CDR3 covers 15 residues. CDR1 SGHRS and CDR2 YFSETQ come from the germline V gene. The DNA for the CDR3 is TGCGCCACCTCCCGGGACAGGGGGCGAGGATCGAAAGCTTTCTTT. Protein sequence: CATSRDRGRGSKAFF.

The V gene is TRBV10-3, the J gene TRBJ2-2; TRBD2 matches 8 bases. V gave up 2 bases and J gave up 6 bases; unmatched junction bases: 14. The CDR3 is made up of 18 amino acids. The germline gives CDR1 ENHRY, CDR2 SYGVKD. The CDR3 spells CAISEGQSASGSPGELFF. The CDR3 region has the DNA TGTGCCATCAGTGAGGGGCAGTCGGCGAGCGGGAGCCCCGGGGAGCTGTTTTTT.

The V call is TRBV5-6, the J call TRBJ1-1, with D perhaps matching TRBD1 (6 bases). CDR3 size: 16 residues. Germline assignment: CDR1 SGHDT and CDR2 YYEEEE. Trimming cost V 2 bases and J 5 bases, with 19 bases left between them. CDR3 DNA sequence: TGTGCCAGCAGCTTCGGGGGGCGGCAAGGATTAACTGAAGCTTTCTTT. Encoded protein: CASSFGGRQGLTEAFF.

This clone is a singleton in its sample. The chain uses TRBV5-1 and TRBJ2-7; 10 nucleotides align to TRBD1. V lost 5 bases and J lost 6; bases outside the gene matches: 14. This CDR3 is 16 amino acids long. Germline V gives CDR1 SGHRS, CDR2 YFSETQ. The CDR3 here is CASRLSPGTGEVEQYF. The DNA of the CDR3 is TGCGCCAGCAGGTTGTCCCCCGGGACAGGGGAGGTCGAGCAGTACTTC.

The V call is TRBV3-1 (or the pseudogene TRBV3-2), the J call TRBJ2-3, with 7 bases matching TRBD1. V lost 6 bases, J lost 0 bases, and 6 bases stayed unmatched. The CDR3 has 15 amino acids. CDR1 LGHDT and CDR2 YNNKEL come from the germline V gene (reference sequence). CDR3: CASRRRQGSTDTQYF. DNA for the CDR3: TGTGCCAGCAGACGGAGACAGGGCAGCACAGATACGCAGTATTTT.

V and J are TRBV18 and TRBJ1-3; D gene ambiguous. The CDR3 has 15 amino acids. V lost 6 bases to trimming and J lost 0 bases, with 12 bases between them. From germline, CDR1 is KGHSH and CDR2 LQKENI. DNA for the CDR3: TGTGCCAGCTCCCCCCTGGACTTCTCTGGAAACACCATATATTTT. It encodes CASSPLDFSGNTIYF.

V gene TRBV4-3 combines with J gene TRBJ1-2; 7 nucleotides agree with TRBD1. The germline gives CDR1 LGHNA, CDR2 YSLEER. V lost 0 bases and J lost 2; bases outside the gene matches: 12. The CDR3 covers 18 residues. The chain's CDR3 is CASSQELPRQGGNYGYTF. The CDR3 nucleotides are TGCGCCAGCAGCCAAGAGCTCCCGCGACAGGGAGGAAACTATGGCTACACCTTC.

In this sample, this clone turned up once. V gene TRBV6-2 or TRBV6-3 combines with J gene TRBJ2-7; D might be TRBD2 (5 bases). Trimming cost V 3 bases and J 4 bases, with 10 bases left between them. The CDR3 is 13 residues long. CDR1 is MNHEY and CDR2 is SVGEGT in the germline V gene. The CDR3: CASSYPAGYEQYF. The CDR3 nucleotides are TGTGCCAGCAGTTATCCTGCGGGTTACGAGCAGTACTTC.

This chain links TRBV6-6 with TRBJ1-2; 12 nucleotides match TRBD1. Germline CDR1 and CDR2: MNHNY and SVGAGI (reference sequence). The CDR3 is made up of 13 amino acids. Trimming cost V 8 bases and J 5 bases; bases outside gene matches: 3. The CDR3: CASGTGGSYGYTF. The CDR3, as DNA: TGTGCCAGCGGGACAGGGGGCAGTTATGGCTACACCTTC.

The chain combines TRBV28 with TRBJ1-2; maybe TRBD1 (5 bases). Germline CDR1 reads MDHEN; CDR2 reads SYDVKM. Trimming stripped 7 bases from V and 4 bases from J, with 25 bases between. This CDR3 has 17 residues. The DNA for the CDR3 is TGTGCCAGCACCGGGGGGGGGAACCCGGGTCTCCTCTATGGCTACACCTTC. Amino acids: CASTGGGNPGLLYGYTF.

The V and J genes are TRBV15 and TRBJ1-4; D uncertain. The CDR3 has 14 residues. The V gene's germline CDR1 is LNHNV and CDR2 YYDKDF (reference sequence). The V and J ends lost 11 bases and 8 bases respectively, with 21 bases between them. For the CDR3, the DNA is TGTGCCTCAAGGAAGGACCGACCGGGGGAAAAACTGTTTTTT. Translating gives CASRKDRPGEKLFF.

This clone has a single count. J is TRBJ1-3 and V is TRBV13; the D gene is possibly TRBD1 (6 bases). Germline V gives CDR1 PRHDT, CDR2 FYEKMQ (reference sequence). The ends were cut back, 2 bases at V and 3 bases at J, with 17 bases in the middle. CDR3 size: 17 residues. CDR3 DNA: TGTGCCAGCAGCTTATACCGGACAGAAGATTTTGGAAACACCATATATTTT. Its protein product is CASSLYRTEDFGNTIYF.

The V gene is TRBV30, the J gene TRBJ1-4; no definite D call. Deletions cut 2 bases from V and 5 bases from J, with 9 bases between. Germline loops: CDR1 GTSNPN, CDR2 SVGIG (reference sequence). CDR3 length: 13 residues. The CDR3 sequence is CAWSPRRNEKLFF. DNA of the CDR3: TGTGCCTGGAGTCCCAGGAGGAATGAAAAACTGTTTTTT.

This clone turned up a few times. V and J are TRBV5-1 and TRBJ2-2; 11 nucleotides match TRBD2. V dropped 1 base and J dropped 4; count of bases not matched to a gene: 12. The CDR3 spans 19 residues. CDR1 and CDR2 from the germline V gene are SGHRS and YFSETQ. The CDR3 sequence is CASSLTSTGTSGGTGELFF. CDR3 coding DNA: TGCGCCAGCAGCTTGACATCCACCGGGACTAGCGGTGGCACCGGGGAGCTGTTTTTT.

The chain uses TRBV5-1 and TRBJ2-1, with TRBD1 matching over 10 bases. The CDR3 covers 18 residues. Germline-derived CDR1 and CDR2 are SGHRS and YFSETQ. Trimming cost V 4 bases and J 6 bases; bases outside gene matches: 16. The CDR3 DNA sequence: TGCGCCAGCAGCCCACATTGGGGACCGGGACAGGGGCTCAATGAGCAGTTCTTC. Encoded protein: CASSPHWGPGQGLNEQFF.

The chain couples TRBV2 to TRBJ2-5; TRBD1 might be the D (6 bases). In germline, CDR1 is SNHLY, CDR2 FYNNEI. V was cut by 9 bases and J by 1 base, with 9 bases left in between. This CDR3 contains 12 residues. This CDR3 is CASDRTQETQYF. For the CDR3, the DNA is TGTGCCAGTGACAGGACCCAAGAGACCCAGTACTTC.

The gene calls are TRBV9 and TRBJ2-1; possible D gene TRBD1, 5 bases. This CDR3 has 15 residues. V lost 0 bases to trimming and J lost 0 bases, with 7 bases between them. Germline lookup yields CDR1 SGDLS and CDR2 YYNGEE. The CDR3 sequence is CASSVAQGSYNEQFF. In nucleotides, the CDR3 is TGTGCCAGCAGCGTAGCCCAGGGCTCCTACAATGAGCAGTTCTTC.

The V call is TRBV25-1, the J call TRBJ1-1; D is perhaps TRBD1 (5 bases). Germline assignment: CDR1 MGHDK and CDR2 SYGVNS. This CDR3 has 15 residues. V was pared by 2 bases and J by 0 bases, with 10 bases between. The CDR3, as DNA: TGTGCCAGCAGTGAACCCTCAGGGATGAACACTGAAGCTTTCTTT. Its translation is CASSEPSGMNTEAFF.

The chain has TRBV9 and TRBJ2-7, with TRBD1 matching over 10 bases. Trimming took 7 bases from V and 4 from J; bases not matched to a gene: 5. The CDR3 runs to 13 residues. Germline CDR1 reads SGDLS; CDR2 reads YYNGEE. The CDR3 DNA reads TGTGCCAGCGGGACAGGGGATGAGTACGAGCAGTACTTC. Its translation: CASGTGDEYEQYF. The variable domain in full, completed from reference TRBV9 and TRBJ2-7, reads DSGVTQTPKHLITATGQRVTLRCSPRSGDLSVYWYQQSLDQGLQFLIQYYNGEERAKGNILERFSAQQFPDLHSELNLSSLELGDSALYFCASGTGDEYEQYFGPGTRLTVT.

The V gene is TRBV7-8, the J gene TRBJ1-3; tentatively, D is TRBD1 (5 bases). The CDR3 is 15 amino acids. Looked up from germline, CDR1 is SGHVS and CDR2 is FQNEAQ. Trimming cost V 5 bases and J 6 bases, with 17 bases left between them. The DNA of the CDR3 is TGTGCCAGCAGCCCCGATCGGGACTTTCCAAACACCATATATTTT. Protein sequence: CASSPDRDFPNTIYF. Full variable domain (rest looked up from reference TRBV7-8 and TRBJ1-3): GAGVSQSPRYKVAKRGQDVALRCDPISGHVSLFWYQQALGQGPEFLTYFQNEAQLDKSGLPSDRFFAERPEGSVSTLKIQRTQQEDSAVYLCASSPDRDFPNTIYFGEGSWLTVV.

This rearrangement joins TRBV7-9 to TRBJ2-7, with 11 bases lining up with TRBD2. The CDR3 is made up of 16 amino acids. The germline gives CDR1 SEHNR, CDR2 FQNEAQ (reference sequence). J was trimmed by 7 bases and V by 3 bases; bases with no gene match: 11. Written as DNA, the CDR3 is TGTGCCAGCAGCTTGATACTAGCGGGAGACGGCCTTGAGCAGTACTTC. This gives the protein CASSLILAGDGLEQYF.

The chain combines TRBV3-1 (or the pseudogene TRBV3-2) with TRBJ1-4; 9 nucleotides line up with TRBD1. J was trimmed by 3 bases and V by 3 bases; bases with no gene match: 8. The germline CDR1 and CDR2 sequences are LGHDT and YNNKEL (reference sequence). The CDR3 length is 17 residues. The CDR3 protein is CASSHTGGRVPNEKLFF. In nucleotides, the CDR3 is TGTGCCAGCAGCCACACAGGGGGCAGGGTGCCTAATGAAAAACTGTTTTTT.

Concerning this clone: An end of the junction differs from the germline gene, which may be a read error. The V call is TRBV7-9, the J call TRBJ1-2; D call uncertain. The germline gives CDR1 SEHNR, CDR2 FQNEAQ (reference sequence). The CDR3 sequence is 9 residues long. The CDR3 reads CASSPKPPF. In nucleotides, the CDR3 is TGTGCCAGCAGCCCTAAGCCGCCCTTC.

The chain recombines TRBV7-2 with TRBJ2-3; possible D gene TRBD2, 5 bases. Germline-derived CDR1 and CDR2 are SGHTA and FQGNSA. The CDR3 runs 15 residues. V lost 5 bases, J lost 0 bases, and 12 bases lay in between. The CDR3 DNA is TGTGCCAGCAGCGCAAGCGGATATAGCACAGATACGCAGTATTTT. It yields the protein CASSASGYSTDTQYF.

This rearrangement joins TRBV12-3 or TRBV12-4 to TRBJ2-5; possibly TRBD1 for D (7 bases). The CDR3 has 12 amino acids. Trimming pared 8 bases from V and 2 bases from J, leaving 9 bases between. The CDR3 here is CASAGQQETQYF. The CDR3, as DNA: TGTGCCAGCGCGGGACAGCAAGAGACCCAGTACTTC.